This T cell receptor (beta chain) is from a study of control samples from healthy donors and cancer patients. This clone appeared once. Clones were read by immunoSEQ multiplex PCR, and TCRdb kept only the in-frame ones, dropping some. The data hold some 49,000 clones, with about 92% observed a single time. V gave up 1 base and J gave up 4 bases, with 13 bases separating them. Per the germline V gene, CDR1 is MNHEY and CDR2 is SVGAGI. The CDR3 runs 16 residues. The sample was PBMCs. This clonotype was sampled from a man aged 30 to 39 with colorectal cancer. The V call is TRBV6-5, the J call TRBJ2-2, with no clear D. In DNA, the CDR3 is TGTGCCAGCAGTTACTTTCCTATCACCCGCACCGGGGAGCTGTTTTTT. Protein sequence: CASSYFPITRTGELFF.